These 27 T cell receptor beta chains share one sample of origin, sequenced in a study of T cell responses to AZD1222 COVID-19 vaccine. Clones were sequenced by immunoSEQ multiplex PCR, and TCRdb holds only the in-frame ones, with some missing. The table includes 79,000 or so clones, roughly 80% detected once. Sequencing used peripheral blood, obtained 28 days after the second dose of the MenACWY control vaccine. All receptors derive from an adult who received the MenACWY meningococcal vaccine as a control.

This chain uses TRBV18 with TRBJ1-4; D not resolved. Germline CDR1 is KGHSH and CDR2 is LQKENI. Trimming took 5 bases from V and 0 from J, leaving 10 bases between them. The CDR3 loop spans 15 amino acids. CDR3: CASSINAATNEKLFF. DNA for the CDR3: TGTGCCAGCTCAATAAATGCCGCAACTAATGAAAAACTGTTTTTT. The full variable domain, its missing parts supplied by reference TRBV18 and TRBJ1-4, is NAGVMQNPRHLVRRRGQEARLRCSPMKGHSHVYWYRQLPEEGLKFMVYLQKENIIDESGMPKERFSAEFPKEGPSILRIQQVVRGDSAAYFCASSINAATNEKLFFGSGTQLSVL.

J is TRBJ1-6 and V is TRBV11-2; D unresolved. The length of the CDR3 is 14 residues. Germline V gene sequence: CDR1 SGHAT, CDR2 FQNNGV. Trimming removed 5 bases from V and 3 bases from J, with 8 bases in between. The CDR3 reads CASSLDRYNSPLHF. CDR3 coding DNA: TGTGCCAGCAGCCTTGACCGCTATAATTCACCCCTCCACTTT.

This chain connects TRBV18 to TRBJ1-2; 11 bases line up with TRBD1. With 5 bases clipped from V and 8 bases from J, the junction kept 10 bases outside the gene matches. This CDR3 has 15 residues. CDR1 KGHSH and CDR2 LQKENI come from the germline V gene. CDR3 sequence reads: CASSSGTGGTNGYTF. DNA for the CDR3: TGTGCCAGCTCATCCGGGACAGGGGGAACCAACGGCTACACCTTC.

The V gene is TRBV28, the J gene TRBJ2-6, with D possibly matching TRBD2 (5 bases). V lost 2 bases to trimming and J lost 0 bases, with 14 bases between them. Germline V gene lookup returns CDR1 MDHEN and CDR2 SYDVKM. This CDR3 has 18 residues. The CDR3 DNA sequence: TGTGCCAGCAGTTTAAGGTGGTGGGCGGGCTCTGGGGCCAACGTCCTGACTTTC. Its translation: CASSLRWWAGSGANVLTF.

The genes are TRBV5-5 and TRBJ2-2; D uncertain. Germline CDR1 SGHKS, CDR2 YYEKEE (reference sequence). V was shortened by 4 bases and J by 6 bases, with 13 bases between the two germline ends. CDR3 length: 14 residues. CDR3 nucleotide sequence: TGTGCCAGCAGCCCTCAAGGTCAACCCGGGGAGCTGTTTTTT. It codes for CASSPQGQPGELFF.

Remarks on this clone: A much larger clone lies one base from this, so it may be a read error. DNA of the CDR3: TGCGCCCGCAGCCGCGGGGGTGGGGACGAGGATGAGCAGTTCTTC. It specifies CARSRGGGDEDEQFF. The V gene is TRBV4-1, the J gene TRBJ2-1; TRBD2 matches at 7 bases. CDR3 length equals 15 residues. The germline V gene encodes CDR1 MGHRA and CDR2 YSYEKL.

This clone was recorded once. This chain connects TRBV4-3 to TRBJ2-4, with TRBD2 matching 8 bases. CDR1 and CDR2 (germline): LGHNA, YSLEER. V was pared by 3 bases and J by 6 bases, with 4 bases of the junction left unmatched. The CDR3 is 14 residues long. Here the CDR3 reads CASSQAGGTNIQYF. The CDR3 DNA follows: TGCGCCAGCAGCCAGGCGGGGGGCACAAACATTCAGTACTTC.

The chain joins TRBV13 to TRBJ1-6; D possibly corresponds to TRBD1 (5 bases). The germline gives CDR1 PRHDT, CDR2 FYEKMQ (reference sequence). This CDR3 has 15 amino acids. Trimming removed 2 bases at V and 5 bases at J, with 10 bases between. The CDR3 spells CASSLRGTNNSPLHF. CDR3 bases: TGTGCCAGCAGCTTAAGGGGAACCAATAATTCACCCCTCCACTTT.

The V call is TRBV15, the J call TRBJ1-5, with TRBD1 identical over 10 bases. Germline CDR1 is LNHNV and CDR2 is YYDKDF (reference sequence). The CDR3 runs to 15 residues. With 8 bases clipped from V and 7 bases from J, the junction kept 11 bases outside the gene matches. CDR3 in amino acids: CATSRSLTGGQPQHF. CDR3 DNA sequence: TGTGCCACCTCGAGGTCCCTGACAGGGGGCCAGCCCCAGCATTTT.

The chain carries TRBV19 and TRBJ1-5; 8 nucleotides agree with TRBD1. Per the germline V gene, CDR1 is LNHDA and CDR2 is SQIVND (reference sequence). The J segment lost 2 bases and the V segment lost 5 bases, leaving 2 bases of the junction unmatched. CDR3 length equals 14 residues. The CDR3 reads CASSSGQGNQPQHF. The DNA for the CDR3 is TGTGCCAGTAGTTCGGGACAGGGCAATCAGCCCCAGCATTTT. The whole variable domain, remainder taken from reference TRBV19 and TRBJ1-5, is DGGITQSPKYLFRKEGQNVTLSCEQNLNHDAMYWYRQDPGQGLRLIYYSQIVNDFQKGDIAEGYSVSREKKESFPLTVTSAQKNPTAFYLCASSSGQGNQPQHFGDGTRLSIL.

The chain is built from TRBV7-2 and TRBJ1-5; D gene unclear. Germline V gene lookup returns CDR1 SGHTA and CDR2 FQGNSA. This CDR3 has 14 amino acids. V lost 5 bases and J lost 2, with 10 bases in between. CDR3 bases: TGTGCCAGCAGCCCCCCCGGAGGCAATCAGCCCCAGCATTTT. Protein product: CASSPPGGNQPQHF.

V and J are TRBV7-8 and TRBJ2-1, with 9 bases lining up with TRBD2. Losses at the gene ends were 0 bases for V and 7 bases for J; bases not matched to a gene: 13. The germline V gene encodes CDR1 SGHVS and CDR2 FQNEAQ. The CDR3 runs to 18 residues. The CDR3 coding sequence is TGTGCCAGCAGCTTAGCAAGACCGGGACTAGCATCGGGAAATGAGCAGTTCTTC. Its translation: CASSLARPGLASGNEQFF.

The chain recombines TRBV27 with TRBJ2-7; 10 bases map to TRBD2. Germline CDR1 reads MNHEY; CDR2 reads SMNVEV (reference sequence). Trimming removed 7 bases from V and 7 bases from J; junction bases left unmatched: 16. The CDR3 covers 16 residues. CDR3 protein: CASKLLLAGGSYEQYF. CDR3 in DNA: TGTGCCAGCAAACTACTGTTAGCGGGGGGATCTTATGAGCAGTACTTC.

The V and J genes are TRBV3-1 (or the pseudogene TRBV3-2) and TRBJ2-2; maybe TRBD1 (6 bases). V lost 4 bases to trimming and J lost 1 base, with 16 bases between them. This CDR3 has 17 amino acids. Germline loops: CDR1 LGHDT, CDR2 YNNKEL (reference sequence). Here the CDR3 reads CASSPQAYRVNTGELFF. The CDR3 nucleotides read TGTGCCAGCAGCCCCCAAGCGTACAGGGTGAACACCGGGGAGCTGTTTTTT.

The J gene is TRBJ2-1, the V gene TRBV4-2; no clear D gene. The CDR3 loop spans 14 amino acids. CDR1 is LGHNA and CDR2 is YNFKEQ in the germline V gene. The V end was cut by 3 bases, the J end by 10 bases, with 16 bases between. CDR3 loop: CASSQGPGRWEQFF. The CDR3, as DNA: TGTGCCAGCAGCCAGGGTCCTGGCCGGTGGGAGCAGTTCTTC.

The gene calls are TRBV5-1 and TRBJ2-1; 8 bases align to TRBD1. The germline V gene has CDR1 SGHRS and CDR2 YFSETQ. The CDR3 is made up of 11 amino acids. V dropped 4 bases and J dropped 10; count of bases not matched to a gene: 1. This CDR3 is CASSRDREQFF. The DNA of the CDR3 is TGCGCCAGCAGCCGGGACAGGGAGCAGTTCTTC.

V is TRBV9 and J is TRBJ2-5; 9 bases map to TRBD2. Germline CDR1 is SGDLS and CDR2 is YYNGEE. The CDR3 length is 16 residues. V lost 0 bases, J lost 1 base, and 4 bases stayed unmatched. The DNA of the CDR3 is TGTGCCAGCAGCGTAGGTGGCGGGAGGGCCCAAGAGACCCAGTACTTC. As protein: CASSVGGGRAQETQYF.

The rearrangement joins TRBV28 to TRBJ1-5, with 9 bases matching TRBD1. From germline, CDR1 is MDHEN and CDR2 SYDVKM. V lost 4 bases and J lost 6; bases outside the gene matches: 10. This CDR3 comprises 16 residues. The chain's CDR3 is CASSSPWTGAGQPQHF. The CDR3 DNA reads TGTGCCAGCAGTTCCCCTTGGACAGGGGCCGGTCAGCCCCAGCATTTT.

The CDR3 loop is CASKEGEGGYTF. For the CDR3, the DNA is TGTGCCAGTAAGGAAGGGGAAGGCGGCTACACCTTC. The V gene is TRBV19, the J gene TRBJ1-2; possible D gene TRBD1, 5 bases. Germline V gene sequence: CDR1 LNHDA, CDR2 SQIVND (reference sequence). This CDR3 contains 12 residues. V was shortened by 7 bases and J by 8 bases, with 14 bases between the two germline ends.

The V gene is TRBV5-1, the J gene TRBJ2-2, with a tentative D call TRBD2 (5 bases). Germline CDR1 and CDR2: SGHRS and YFSETQ. The CDR3 has 14 residues. Trimming shortened V by 0 bases and J by 8 bases, and 11 bases separated the two germline ends. The CDR3 region has the DNA TGCGCCAGCAGCTTGGGACTCCGGAGGGGGGAGCTGTTTTTT. Protein: CASSLGLRRGELFF.

J is TRBJ1-3 and V is TRBV14; unclear D gene. Germline V CDR1 and CDR2: SGHDN, FVKESK. V was trimmed by 5 bases and J by 0 bases, leaving 2 bases between them. This CDR3 has 12 amino acids. The CDR3 protein is CASSNSGNTIYF. The CDR3 DNA sequence: TGTGCCAGCAGCAACTCTGGAAACACCATATATTTT.

The rearrangement joins TRBV2 to TRBJ1-2, with D hard to call. This CDR3 region has 13 residues. Looked up from germline, CDR1 is SNHLY and CDR2 is FYNNEI. V gave up 4 bases and J gave up 8 bases, with 14 bases separating them. The CDR3 sequence: CASSVRGSGGYTF. Here the CDR3 DNA reads TGTGCCAGCAGTGTCCGGGGATCTGGAGGCTACACCTTC.

The rearrangement links TRBV5-4 to TRBJ1-6; 9 bases match TRBD1. Germline values: CDR1 SGHNT, CDR2 YYREEE (reference sequence). The CDR3 is 17 residues long. The ends lost 0 bases at V and 4 bases at J; junction bases unmatched: 5. CDR3 sequence (DNA): TGTGCCAGCAGCTTGGTGGCGACAGGGGGGTATAATTCACCCCTCCACTTT. This codes for CASSLVATGGYNSPLHF.

The chain couples TRBV19 to TRBJ1-6; unclear D gene. The CDR3 covers 13 residues. Germline CDR1 is LNHDA and CDR2 is SQIVND (reference sequence). Between the trimmed V and J ends, which lost 4 bases and 9 bases, there was a span of 10 bases. CDR3: CASSREGGSPLHF. The CDR3 DNA reads TGTGCCAGTAGTAGAGAGGGAGGTTCACCCCTCCACTTT.

V and J are TRBV6-5 and TRBJ1-1, with D tentatively TRBD1 (5 bases). This CDR3 is 14 amino acids long. CDR1 and CDR2 from the germline V gene are MNHEY and SVGAGI. Trimming removed 5 bases at V and 4 bases at J, with 14 bases between. The CDR3 is CASSPWDPGTEAFF. For the CDR3, the DNA is TGTGCCAGCAGTCCATGGGACCCAGGCACTGAAGCTTTCTTT.

The chain employs TRBV5-1 and TRBJ2-2; tentative D call: TRBD2 (5 bases). CDR1 is SGHRS, CDR2 YFSETQ, per germline. V lost 0 bases and J lost 5, with 14 bases in between. The CDR3 runs to 16 residues. CDR3 sequence: CASSLDRTDLTGELFF. The CDR3 DNA follows: TGCGCCAGCAGCTTGGACCGGACGGACTTGACCGGGGAGCTGTTTTTT. The entire variable domain, with the rest obtained from reference TRBV5-1 and TRBJ2-2, is as follows: KAGVTQTPRYLIKTRGQQVTLSCSPISGHRSVSWYQQTPGQGLQFLFEYFSETQRNKGNFPGRFSGRQFSNSRSEMNVSTLELGDSALYLCASSLDRTDLTGELFFGEGSRLTVL.

This clone was detected only once. This sequence joins TRBV3-1 (or the pseudogene TRBV3-2) and TRBJ1-2; D uncertain. The CDR3 length is 17 residues. Trimming removed 3 bases from V and 2 bases from J, with 19 bases in between. The germline V gene encodes CDR1 LGHDT and CDR2 YNNKEL (reference sequence). CDR3 sequence reads: CASSHPGNIGQNYGYTF. CDR3 nucleotides: TGTGCCAGCAGCCACCCCGGAAATATAGGCCAGAACTATGGCTACACCTTC.